The following is a T cell receptor (beta chain) sequence with its context. Its antigen remains unidentified. This sample is drawn from a study of shared clonotypes between healthy human individuals. As for the study in general: Sampling drew on donors who were a couple of women and a few men aged 18 to 49. Each donor had three CD4 naive, three CD4 memory, two CD8 naive and one CD8 memory plate.

This CDR3 has 23 residues. Germline CDR1 reads MNHEY; CDR2 reads SMNVEV (reference sequence). The V segment lost 3 bases and the J segment 2 bases; nucleotides outside the gene matches: 22. In replicate PCRs of sorted subsets, about 190 ng DNA, about 29,000 T cell genomes, was used. Clones were sequenced by immunoSEQ multiplex PCR, and TCRdb holds only the in-frame ones, with some missing. Here the sample spans under 1,900,000 clones, approximately 98.5% being singletons. Study outcomes and limitations: Only blood underwent sampling, and tissue repertoires likely differ.

This chain uses TRBV27 with TRBJ2-2; 12 bases match TRBD2. This receptor was identified in a man aged 25-45 years in good health. The source material was naive CD4+ T cells sorted from blood. Subset described: CD45RA+ positively selected. CDR3 protein: CASSFWLSRGLAGQSPNTGELFF. The CDR3 DNA is TGTGCCAGCAGTTTTTGGCTAAGTAGAGGACTAGCGGGACAAAGTCCAAACACCGGGGAGCTGTTTTTT.